This note documents a single TCR beta chain sequence. The data belong to a study of blood T cell repertoires in COVID-19. Study-wide background: The study drew acute and convalescent COVID-19 samples from the United States, Italy and Spain. PBMCs, B-cell-depleted T cells, or T cells were the source of the cDNA or gDNA that made up the material.

The V segment lost 4 bases and the J segment 2 bases; nucleotides outside the gene matches: 4. The CDR3 length is 15 residues. Germline loops: CDR1 SGHTS, CDR2 YDEGEE. Per the study methods: Amplification with reference gene primers provided the estimates of nucleated cell counts. Sequencing used immunoSEQ multiplex PCR; TCRdb keeps in-frame clones, though not all of them. V and J calls and clone size are those listed in that table; D and trimming were worked out from the DNA. This sample has over 65,000 clones, with around 81% found just once. The sequenced sample consisted of peripheral blood. The TCR was taken from a man of 80 years or more with active or convalescent COVID-19. This sequence joins TRBV5-8 and TRBJ2-2; 8 bases are shared with TRBD1. CDR3 sequence: CASSRTGRNTGELFF. CDR3 coding DNA: TGTGCCAGCAGCAGGACAGGGAGAAACACCGGGGAGCTGTTTTTT.